One sample yielded the 11 T cell receptor beta chains listed below, sequenced in a study of PD-L1 blockade in urothelial cancer. Libraries were prepared by immunoSEQ multiplex PCR; TCRdb keeps only in-frame clonotypes and omits some of them. The sample lists 25,000 to 30,000 clones; 70% to 90% were seen once. Material: PBMCs, obtained around atezolizumab (anti-PD-L1) treatment. The receptors derive from a man aged 50-60 years with urothelial cancer.

This rearrangement joins TRBV19 to TRBJ1-2; D gene uncertain. V lost 3 bases, J lost 4 bases, and 9 bases lay in between. Germline-derived CDR1 and CDR2 are LNHDA and SQIVND (reference sequence). The CDR3 sequence is 13 residues long. The CDR3 DNA reads as TGTGCCAGTAGTATGATGGGCTTCTATGGCTACACCTTC. Encoded protein: CASSMMGFYGYTF.

This clone showed up just once. This chain joins TRBV7-9 and TRBJ1-1; 7 bases fit TRBD1. The CDR3 length is 15 residues. Looked up from germline, CDR1 is SEHNR and CDR2 is FQNEAQ (reference sequence). V shed 1 base, J shed 1 base, and the junction held 3 bases outside the gene matches. Here the CDR3 DNA reads TGTGCCAGCAGCTTAGGCGACAGGGAGAACACTGAAGCTTTCTTT. This translates into CASSLGDRENTEAFF.

The chain combines TRBV7-2 with TRBJ1-5; D gene unclear. Deletions cut 0 bases from V and 6 bases from J, with 6 bases between. The CDR3 has 13 amino acids. The germline V gene has CDR1 SGHTA and CDR2 FQGNSA. The CDR3 DNA reads TGTGCCAGCAGCTTAGCGACGGGTCAGCCCCAGCATTTT. Translation: CASSLATGQPQHF.

V usage is TRBV19 and J usage is TRBJ1-4; 8 bases are a match to TRBD1. There are 14 residues in the CDR3. The germline V gene encodes CDR1 LNHDA and CDR2 SQIVND (reference sequence). With 8 bases clipped from V and 6 bases from J, the junction kept 8 bases outside the gene matches. The CDR3 region is CASGPGTGHEKLFF. The DNA of the CDR3 is TGTGCCAGTGGGCCCGGGACAGGCCATGAAAAACTGTTTTTT.

There are a few counts of this clone. This chain joins TRBV11-2 and TRBJ2-1; D remains unclear. CDR3 length: 14 amino acids. Germline V gene lookup returns CDR1 SGHAT and CDR2 FQNNGV. Trimming took 0 bases from V and 6 from J, leaving 9 bases between them. The CDR3 sequence: CASSLESSRNEQFF. The CDR3 DNA reads TGTGCCAGCAGCTTAGAGTCTAGTCGCAATGAGCAGTTCTTC.

This sequence joins TRBV18 and TRBJ1-4; 7 bases are shared with TRBD1. This CDR3 has 17 amino acids. Germline CDR1 and CDR2: KGHSH and LQKENI. Trimming removed 1 base from V and 6 bases from J; junction bases left unmatched: 11. CDR3 protein: CASSPRESRGLDEKLFF. CDR3 nucleotide sequence: TGTGCCAGCTCACCACGCGAAAGCAGGGGGTTAGATGAAAAACTGTTTTTT. The full variable domain, with the rest looked up from reference TRBV18 and TRBJ1-4, is NAGVMQNPRHLVRRRGQEARLRCSPMKGHSHVYWYRQLPEEGLKFMVYLQKENIIDESGMPKERFSAEFPKEGPSILRIQQVVRGDSAAYFCASSPRESRGLDEKLFFGSGTQLSVL.

This sequence joins TRBV30 and TRBJ1-1; D is unresolved. This CDR3 has 13 residues. The V gene's germline CDR1 is GTSNPN and CDR2 SVGIG (reference sequence). The V gene lost 8 bases and the J gene lost 0 bases, with 13 bases spanning the gap. The CDR3 sequence is CAGRVQMNTEAFF. For the CDR3, the DNA is TGTGCCGGCCGGGTCCAGATGAACACTGAAGCTTTCTTT.

This sequence joins TRBV27 and TRBJ2-5; the match to TRBD2 covers 7 bases. The CDR3 spans 15 residues. Germline assignment: CDR1 MNHEY and CDR2 SMNVEV (reference sequence). V shed 6 bases, J shed 2 bases, and the junction held 9 bases outside the gene matches. CDR3 amino acids: CASSTAVGGQETQYF. The CDR3 region has the DNA TGTGCCAGCAGCACGGCGGTGGGGGGGCAAGAGACCCAGTACTTC.

The rearrangement links TRBV5-8 to TRBJ2-4; unclear D gene. The V end lost 6 bases, the J end lost 5 bases, and 12 bases lay between the germline ends. CDR1 and CDR2 from the germline V gene are SGHTS and YDEGEE. This CDR3 contains 13 residues. CDR3 residues: CASTHLGQNIQYF. CDR3 DNA sequence: TGTGCCAGCACCCACCTGGGCCAAAACATTCAGTACTTC.

As for this clone: At one end, the junction sequence differs from germline, possibly due to a read error. The V and J genes are TRBV5-6 and TRBJ1-2; D unresolved. Germline lookup yields CDR1 SGHDT and CDR2 YYEEEE. This CDR3 comprises 16 residues. The CDR3 nucleotides read TGTGCCAGCAGCTTGCCACGTCAAGTTTCCCACTATCGCTACACCTTC. It is translated as CASSLPRQVSHYRYTF.

The chain has TRBV15 and TRBJ2-4; D unclear. V was pared by 5 bases and J by 1 base, with 12 bases between. The V gene's germline CDR1 is LNHNV and CDR2 YYDKDF (reference sequence). The CDR3 runs 15 residues. As DNA, the CDR3 is TGTGCCACCAGCGTAGCAGTTGTGGCCAAAAACATTCAGTACTTC. It codes for CATSVAVVAKNIQYF.